The clone carrying this TCR beta chain was seen once. cDNA reverse transcribed from extracted RNA served as the sequencing template. Sequencing was performed with immunoSEQ multiplex PCR; in TCRdb, only in-frame clones are kept and a portion is missing. The table records about 210,000 clones, about 64% of them present only once. The data belong to a study of CD8+ T cells in alopecia areata. The wider study: Affected scalp percentage determined the severity score of treated patients.

Treatment: oral pan-JAK inhibitor, 5-10 mg twice daily. Alopecia areata patients provided lesional scalp punch biopsies and peripheral blood. CDR1 and CDR2 from the germline V gene are LGHNA and YSLEER. Losses at the gene ends were 4 bases for V and 2 bases for J; bases not matched to a gene: 7. There are 17 residues in the CDR3. V gene TRBV4-3 combines with J gene TRBJ2-7; 14 positions match TRBD2. This TCR derives from a human donor with alopecia areata. The sample was CD4+ T cells sorted from blood, taken at week 4, from a patient treated with tofacitinib. CDR3 in amino acids: CASSRTGTSGGAYEQYF. CDR3 in DNA: TGCGCCAGCAGCCGTACCGGGACTAGCGGGGGCGCCTACGAGCAGTACTTC.